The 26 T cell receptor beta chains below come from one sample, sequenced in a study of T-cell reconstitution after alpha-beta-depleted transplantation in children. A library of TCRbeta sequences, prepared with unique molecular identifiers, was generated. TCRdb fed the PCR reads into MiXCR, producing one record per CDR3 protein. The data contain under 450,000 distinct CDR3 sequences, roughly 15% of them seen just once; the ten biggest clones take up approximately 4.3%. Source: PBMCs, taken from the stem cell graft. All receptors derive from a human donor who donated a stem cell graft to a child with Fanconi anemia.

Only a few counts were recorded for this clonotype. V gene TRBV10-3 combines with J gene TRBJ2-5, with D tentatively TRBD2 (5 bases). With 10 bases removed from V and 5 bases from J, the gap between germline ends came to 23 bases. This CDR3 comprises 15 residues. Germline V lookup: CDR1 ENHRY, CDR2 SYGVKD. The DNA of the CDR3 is TGTGCCACAGATTCGGGAAGGAATTCAGCGGAGACCCAGTACTTC. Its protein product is CATDSGRNSAETQYF.

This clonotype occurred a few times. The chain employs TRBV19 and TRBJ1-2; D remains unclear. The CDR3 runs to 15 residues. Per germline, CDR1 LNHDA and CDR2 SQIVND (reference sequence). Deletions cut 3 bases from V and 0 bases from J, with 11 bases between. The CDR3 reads CASSMGGRTNYGYTF. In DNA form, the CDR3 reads TGTGCCAGTAGTATGGGCGGACGGACTAACTATGGCTACACCTTC.

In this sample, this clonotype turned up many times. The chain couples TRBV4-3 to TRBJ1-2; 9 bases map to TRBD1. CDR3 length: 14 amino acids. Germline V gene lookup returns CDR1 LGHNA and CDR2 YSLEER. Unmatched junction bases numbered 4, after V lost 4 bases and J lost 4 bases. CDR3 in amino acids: CASSPMTGGYGYTF. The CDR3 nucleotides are TGCGCCAGCAGCCCGATGACAGGGGGCTATGGCTACACCTTC.

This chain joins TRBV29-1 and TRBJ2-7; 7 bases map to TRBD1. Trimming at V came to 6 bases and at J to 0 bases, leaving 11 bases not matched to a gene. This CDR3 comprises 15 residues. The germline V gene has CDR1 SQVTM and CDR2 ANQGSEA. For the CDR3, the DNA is TGCAGCGTAAGACAGGGAGCCCTTAGCTCCTACGAGCAGTACTTC. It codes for CSVRQGALSSYEQYF.

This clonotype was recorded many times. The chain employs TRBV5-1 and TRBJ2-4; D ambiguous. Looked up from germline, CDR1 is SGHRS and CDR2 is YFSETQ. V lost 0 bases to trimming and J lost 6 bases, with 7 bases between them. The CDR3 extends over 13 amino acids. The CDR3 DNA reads TGCGCCAGCAGCTTGGACGGTAGAAACATTCAGTACTTC. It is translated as CASSLDGRNIQYF. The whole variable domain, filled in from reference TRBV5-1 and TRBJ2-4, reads KAGVTQTPRYLIKTRGQQVTLSCSPISGHRSVSWYQQTPGQGLQFLFEYFSETQRNKGNFPGRFSGRQFSNSRSEMNVSTLELGDSALYLCASSLDGRNIQYFGAGTRLSVL.

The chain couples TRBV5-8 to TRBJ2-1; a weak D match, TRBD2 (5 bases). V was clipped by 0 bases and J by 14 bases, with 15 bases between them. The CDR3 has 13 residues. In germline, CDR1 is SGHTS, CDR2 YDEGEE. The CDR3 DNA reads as TGTGCCAGCAGCTTGGCCCAAGGGAGTGTGAAGTTCTTC. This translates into CASSLAQGSVKFF.

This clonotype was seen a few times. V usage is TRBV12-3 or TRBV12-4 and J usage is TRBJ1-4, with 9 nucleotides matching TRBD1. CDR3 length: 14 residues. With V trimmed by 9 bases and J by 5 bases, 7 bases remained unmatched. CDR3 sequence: CASLDRGRNEKLFF. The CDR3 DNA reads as TGTGCCAGTTTGGACAGGGGAAGGAATGAAAAACTGTTTTTT.

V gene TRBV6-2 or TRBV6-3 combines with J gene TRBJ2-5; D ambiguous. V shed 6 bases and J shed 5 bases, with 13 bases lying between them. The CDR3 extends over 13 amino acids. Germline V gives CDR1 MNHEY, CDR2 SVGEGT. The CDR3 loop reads CASSRPFGETQYF. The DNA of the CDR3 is TGTGCCAGCAGCCGACCGTTCGGGGAGACCCAGTACTTC.

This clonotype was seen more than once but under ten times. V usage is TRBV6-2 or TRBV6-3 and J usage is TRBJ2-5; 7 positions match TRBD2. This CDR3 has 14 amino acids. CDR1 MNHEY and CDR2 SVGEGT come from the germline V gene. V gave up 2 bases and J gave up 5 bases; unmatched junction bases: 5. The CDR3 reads CASSYPGLRETQYF. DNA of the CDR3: TGTGCCAGCAGTTACCCGGGACTAAGGGAGACCCAGTACTTC.

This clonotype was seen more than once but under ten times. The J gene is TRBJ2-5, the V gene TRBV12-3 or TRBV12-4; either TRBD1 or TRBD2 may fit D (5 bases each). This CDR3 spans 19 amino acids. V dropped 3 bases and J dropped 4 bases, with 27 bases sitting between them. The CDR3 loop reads CASSLGDLGRGWTAETQYF. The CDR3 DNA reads TGTGCCAGCAGTTTGGGGGATCTTGGTCGCGGATGGACGGCAGAGACCCAGTACTTC.

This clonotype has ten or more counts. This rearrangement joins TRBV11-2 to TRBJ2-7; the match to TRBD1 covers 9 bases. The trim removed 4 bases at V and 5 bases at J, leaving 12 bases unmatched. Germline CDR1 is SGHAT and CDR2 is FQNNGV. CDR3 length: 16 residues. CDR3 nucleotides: TGTGCCAGCAGCTCCCCCGGACAGGGGCCTAACCACGAGCAGTACTTC. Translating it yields CASSSPGQGPNHEQYF.

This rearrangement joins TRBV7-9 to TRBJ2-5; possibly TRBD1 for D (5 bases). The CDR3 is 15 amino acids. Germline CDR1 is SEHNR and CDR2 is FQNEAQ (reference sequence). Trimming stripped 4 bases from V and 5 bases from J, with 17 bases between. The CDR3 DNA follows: TGTGCCAGCAGCTCTTCGTGGGGCGAGGAGGAGACCCAGTACTTC. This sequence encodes CASSSSWGEEETQYF. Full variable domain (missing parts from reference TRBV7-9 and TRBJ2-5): DTGVSQNPRHKITKRGQNVTFRCDPISEHNRLYWYRQTLGQGPEFLTYFQNEAQLEKSRLLSDRFSAERPKGSFSTLEIQRTEQGDSAMYLCASSSSWGEEETQYFGPGTRLLVL.

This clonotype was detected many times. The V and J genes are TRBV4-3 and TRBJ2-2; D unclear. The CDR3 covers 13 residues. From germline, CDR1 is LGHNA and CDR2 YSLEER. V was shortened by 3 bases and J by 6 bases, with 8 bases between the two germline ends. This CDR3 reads CASSQLSSGELFF. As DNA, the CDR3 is TGCGCCAGCAGCCAGTTGTCCTCCGGGGAGCTGTTTTTT.

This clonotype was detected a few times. The CDR3 is CSARDRAQAYEQYV. As DNA, the CDR3 is TGCAGTGCTAGAGATCGCGCCCAGGCCTACGAGCAGTACGTC. The chain is built from TRBV20-1 and TRBJ2-7; no firm D call. V was cut by 0 bases and J by 2 bases, with 11 bases left in between. In germline, CDR1 is DFQATT, CDR2 SNEGSKA (reference sequence). The CDR3 runs to 14 residues.

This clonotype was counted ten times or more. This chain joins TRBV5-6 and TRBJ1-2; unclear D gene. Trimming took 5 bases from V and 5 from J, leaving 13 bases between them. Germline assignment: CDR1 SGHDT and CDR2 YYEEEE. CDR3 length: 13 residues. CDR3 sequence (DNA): TGTGCCAGCAGTGACGGATTATATTATGGCTACACCTTC. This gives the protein CASSDGLYYGYTF.

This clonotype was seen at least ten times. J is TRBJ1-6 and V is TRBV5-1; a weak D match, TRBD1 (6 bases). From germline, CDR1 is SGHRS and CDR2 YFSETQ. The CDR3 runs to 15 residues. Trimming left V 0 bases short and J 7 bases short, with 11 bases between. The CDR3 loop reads CASSLDRVRNSPLHF. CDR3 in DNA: TGCGCCAGCAGCTTGGACAGGGTACGAAATTCACCCCTCCACTTT.

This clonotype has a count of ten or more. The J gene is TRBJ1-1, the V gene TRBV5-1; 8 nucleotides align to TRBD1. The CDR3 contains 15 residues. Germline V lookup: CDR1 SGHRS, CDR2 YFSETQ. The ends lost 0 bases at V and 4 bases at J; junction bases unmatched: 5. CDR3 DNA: TGCGCCAGCAGCTTGGACAGGGGGAAGGGCACTGAAGCTTTCTTT. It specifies CASSLDRGKGTEAFF.

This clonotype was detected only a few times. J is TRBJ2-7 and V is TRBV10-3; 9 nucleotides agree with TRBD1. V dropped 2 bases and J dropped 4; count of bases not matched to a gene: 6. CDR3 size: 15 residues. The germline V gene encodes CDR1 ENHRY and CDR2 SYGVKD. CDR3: CAISEAGQGPYEQYF. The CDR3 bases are TGTGCCATCAGTGAGGCGGGACAGGGACCGTACGAGCAGTACTTC.

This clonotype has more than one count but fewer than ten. DNA for the CDR3: TGCGCCAGCAGCTTACAGGGTTACGGGACCCAGTACTTC. Translated: CASSLQGYGTQYF. The gene calls are TRBV5-1 and TRBJ2-5; a weak D match, TRBD1 (6 bases). Trimming pared 2 bases from V and 7 bases from J, leaving 12 bases between. This CDR3 spans 13 amino acids. Germline loops: CDR1 SGHRS, CDR2 YFSETQ.

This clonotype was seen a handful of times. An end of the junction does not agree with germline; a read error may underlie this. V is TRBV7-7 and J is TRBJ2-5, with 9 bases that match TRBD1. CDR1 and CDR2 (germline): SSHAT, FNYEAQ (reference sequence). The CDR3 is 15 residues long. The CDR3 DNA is TGTGCTAGCAGCCTCCACCGGGACAGGGAAGAGACCCAGTACTTC. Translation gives CASSLHRDREETQYF.

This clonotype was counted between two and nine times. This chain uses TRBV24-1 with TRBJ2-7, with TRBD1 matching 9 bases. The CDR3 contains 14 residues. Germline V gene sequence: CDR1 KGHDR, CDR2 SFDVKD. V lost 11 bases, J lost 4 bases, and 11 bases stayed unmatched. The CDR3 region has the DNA TGTGCCATCGGGACAGGGTGTTTTCGGTACGAGCAGTACTTC. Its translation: CAIGTGCFRYEQYF.

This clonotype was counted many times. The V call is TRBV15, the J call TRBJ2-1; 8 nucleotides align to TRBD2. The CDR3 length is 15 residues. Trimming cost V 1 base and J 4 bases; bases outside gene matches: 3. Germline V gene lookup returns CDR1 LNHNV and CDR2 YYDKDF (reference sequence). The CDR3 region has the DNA TGTGCCACCAGCAGAGGCGGGGGGATTTACAATGAGCAGTTCTTC. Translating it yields CATSRGGGIYNEQFF.

CDR3 amino acids: CASSFGREPQHF. In DNA, the CDR3 is TGTGCCAGCAGCTTTGGGCGGGAGCCCCAGCATTTT. The chain carries TRBV7-9 and TRBJ1-5, with D unresolved. Germline CDR1 reads SEHNR; CDR2 reads FQNEAQ (reference sequence). V was pared by 3 bases and J by 8 bases, with 8 bases between. There are 12 residues in the CDR3.

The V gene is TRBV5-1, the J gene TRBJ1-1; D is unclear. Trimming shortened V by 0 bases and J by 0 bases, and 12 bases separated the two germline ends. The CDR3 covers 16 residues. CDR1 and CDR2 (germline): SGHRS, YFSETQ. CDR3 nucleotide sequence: TGCGCCAGCAGCTTGGAAGCCCCGGACCTGAACACTGAAGCTTTCTTT. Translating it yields CASSLEAPDLNTEAFF.

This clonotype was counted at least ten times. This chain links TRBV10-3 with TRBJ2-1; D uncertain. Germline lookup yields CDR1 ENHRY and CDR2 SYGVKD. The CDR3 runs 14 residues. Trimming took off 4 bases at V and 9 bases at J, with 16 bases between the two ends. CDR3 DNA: TGTGCCATCAGTGTGGGGTCGGTCTTCGGTGAGCAGTTCTTC. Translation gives CAISVGSVFGEQFF.

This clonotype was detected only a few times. In nucleotides, the CDR3 is TGCAGCGGTGGTTTCGGGTCCACTGAAGCTTTCTTT. Translation: CSGGFGSTEAFF. V and J are TRBV29-1 and TRBJ1-1; no clear D gene. From germline, CDR1 is SQVTM and CDR2 ANQGSEA. The CDR3 is 12 residues long. The V and J ends lost 7 bases and 4 bases respectively, with 13 bases between them.